Sequencing of this TCR beta chain was carried out in a study of cytomegalovirus exposure and HLA in healthy donors. Background on the study: Genetic ancestry analysis placed around four fifths of the approximately 400 donors that were genotyped in the Caucasian-associated cluster.

The germline CDR1 and CDR2 sequences are LGHNA and YNFKEQ. V shed 0 bases and J shed 0 bases, with 8 bases lying between them. The length of the CDR3 is 15 residues. The PCR ran on 60 Vbeta and 13 Jbeta primers. TCRdb's table, derived via immunoSEQ multiplex PCR, lists solely in-frame clones and lacks some. The sample contains under 200,000 clones, 75% to 90% of which appear only once. Study-level findings and limits: CMV serostatus was the only recorded immune exposure for donors. In a later analysis, compared with equally common non-associated chains, HLA-associated beta chains were more expanded. In a later analysis, across HLA loci, associated TCR counts were highest for DRB1, lowest for HLA-C.

A word on this clone: Antigen: not known.

Sequencing used PBMCs. This receptor was taken from a young woman in good health and CMV-seronegative. The gene calls are TRBV4-2 and TRBJ1-2; no clear D gene. The CDR3 protein is CASSQDPQTNYGYTF. In DNA, the CDR3 is TGTGCCAGCAGCCAAGATCCCCAGACTAACTATGGCTACACCTTC.